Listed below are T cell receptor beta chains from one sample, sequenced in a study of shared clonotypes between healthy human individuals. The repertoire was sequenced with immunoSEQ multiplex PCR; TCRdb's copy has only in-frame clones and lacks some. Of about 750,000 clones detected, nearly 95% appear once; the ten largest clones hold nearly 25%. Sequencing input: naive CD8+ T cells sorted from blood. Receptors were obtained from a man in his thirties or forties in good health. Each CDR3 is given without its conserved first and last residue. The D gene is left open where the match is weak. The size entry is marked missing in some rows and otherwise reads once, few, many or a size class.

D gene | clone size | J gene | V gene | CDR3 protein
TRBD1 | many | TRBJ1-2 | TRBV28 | ASSSGQGVYGYT
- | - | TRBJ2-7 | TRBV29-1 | SVCLANSYEQY
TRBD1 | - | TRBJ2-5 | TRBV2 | ASSEPDRVVQETQY
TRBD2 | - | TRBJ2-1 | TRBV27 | ASSLAEDNEQF
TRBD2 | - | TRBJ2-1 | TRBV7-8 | ASSLASSGSFGEQF
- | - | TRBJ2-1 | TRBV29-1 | SVELAGRSNEQF
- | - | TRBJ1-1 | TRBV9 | ASNKGGMNTEAF
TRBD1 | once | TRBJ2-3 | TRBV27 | ASSTGVRGNTQY
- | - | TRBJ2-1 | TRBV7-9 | ASTGGGYSYNEQF
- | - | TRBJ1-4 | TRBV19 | ASSLRGNEKLF
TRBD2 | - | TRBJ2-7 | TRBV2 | ASSEMKGTSPYEQY
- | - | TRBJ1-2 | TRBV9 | ASKRGAGYT
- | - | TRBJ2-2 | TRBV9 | ASSGKTGTPNTGELF
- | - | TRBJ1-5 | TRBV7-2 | ASSLDPGGNQPQH
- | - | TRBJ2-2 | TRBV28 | ASSFGVGTGELF
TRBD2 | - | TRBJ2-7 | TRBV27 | ASSSTVAGVEGEQY
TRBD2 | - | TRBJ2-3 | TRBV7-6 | ASSSGLSGSGADTQY
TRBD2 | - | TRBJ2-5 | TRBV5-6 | ASSLYLAGGAGETQY
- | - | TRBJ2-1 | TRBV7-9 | ASSPRLSSYNEQF
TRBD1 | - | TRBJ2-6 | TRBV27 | ASRGTGGGLANVLT
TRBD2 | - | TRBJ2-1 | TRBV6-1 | ASNLAGDVYNEQF
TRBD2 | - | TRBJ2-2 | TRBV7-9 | ASSLVSGKGAGELF
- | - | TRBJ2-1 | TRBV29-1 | SVDGGSYNEQF
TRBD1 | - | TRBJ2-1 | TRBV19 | ASRTGGNEQF
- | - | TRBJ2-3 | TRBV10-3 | AISEGQGRTDTQY
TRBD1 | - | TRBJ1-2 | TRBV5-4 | ASRAGTGGAWGYT
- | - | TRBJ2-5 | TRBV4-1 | ASSQVASQETQY
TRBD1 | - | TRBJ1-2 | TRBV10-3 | AISSGKGEAGGHGYT
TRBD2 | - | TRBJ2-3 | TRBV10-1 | ASSGLAGVDTQY
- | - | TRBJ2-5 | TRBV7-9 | ASSSTEAGLKETQY
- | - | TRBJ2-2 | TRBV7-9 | ASSLGAGELF
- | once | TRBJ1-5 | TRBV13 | ASSQKNQPQH
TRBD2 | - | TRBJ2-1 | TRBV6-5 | ASTHGLAGDNEQF
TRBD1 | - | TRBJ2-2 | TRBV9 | ASSGRGQFSSAVGELF
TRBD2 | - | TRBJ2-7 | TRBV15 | ATSREAGVTYEQY
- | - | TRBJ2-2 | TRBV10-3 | AISSVNTGELF